This TCR beta chain was found in a study of T cell responses to AZD1222 COVID-19 vaccine (dated by TCRdb to about 2021). Background on the whole study: TCR sequencing covered roughly 230 trial participants: around 210 given two doses of AZD1222 and about 26 given two doses of MenACWY control vaccine. Trial participants were enrolled by age into subgroups of 18-55, 56-69 and 70-plus years, and about 150, 27 and 61 TCR-sequenced participants, respectively, were included in these subgroups. Broad study findings and their caveats: Spike-specific TCR breadth and depth rose significantly after two AZD1222 doses compared with day 0 and with MenACWY recipients. Epitopes outside the regions mutated in the B.1.351 and B.1.1.7 variants were reportedly recognized by nearly half of the unique spike-specific TCRs. In the small 56-69-year group, the increase in depth fell short of significance, most likely because of low power. Only five or six AZD1222 recipients were SARS-CoV-2 seropositive at baseline, limiting conclusions about previously exposed vaccinees. Participants were mostly white British, with more females than males. The authors suggested clonal diversity may have been underestimated. CD4 TCRs associated with the vaccine covered the entire spike protein, and the dominant responses were in regions 160-218 and 743-854. Because no day 14 peak-response samples were available, repertoires were characterized only after the peak T cell response.

Taken from cysteine to phenylalanine, the CDR3 has 15 residues. The DNA shown is the 45-base CDR3, in frame from base 1. CDR1 LNHDA and CDR2 SQIVND were looked up in the germline V gene (reference sequence). V is reduced by 5 bases and J by 0 bases, leaving a spacing of 13 bases between them. The CDR3 regions of human TCRbeta chains were analyzed by immunosequencing. Per the authors' processing: TCRs in the repertoires were matched against a reference library of SARS-CoV-2-specific TCRs that had been generated with the MIRA antigen-specificity platform. Breadth meant the fraction of unique TCRs that were SARS-CoV-2-associated, whereas depth meant the fraction of total T cells that were SARS-CoV-2-associated. Each spike-specific TCR was assigned to its reactive spike region and to a CD4 or CD8 class using the MIRA data. Log10-transformed breadth and depth values were compared by one-way ANOVA with Sidak's multiple comparisons tests. Here the immuneACCESS table is served through TCRdb, limited to in-frame sequences with V and J called. Missing clones are a known gap in these copies; in checked studies unresolved V genes cover under half, and the rest lacks a known reason. The D gene and trimming were derived from the DNA, and the V and J assignments and clone size from that table. The sample has about 110,000 clones on record, 70% to 90% of them singletons. The biggest ten clones account for 4.8% of the sample.

A remark on this clone: Its antigen is unknown. No base quality information exists; no much larger clone differs at one position.

The time point label on this specimen signifies: about 28 days (+/-7) after the second vaccine dose. Because spike-specific TCR depth and breadth did not differ between the two schedules, AZD1222 recipients who got a second dose at roughly 4 weeks were pooled with those who got a second dose at roughly 12 weeks. Samples from vaccinated people were obtained from the UK trials COV001 and COV002, which included a single-blind randomized controlled phase 2/3 trial of AZD1222 (ChAdOx1 nCoV-19) in healthy adults. For TCRbeta chain sequencing, PBMC samples from trial participants were taken at day 0 and at day 28 after the second dose.

Recombination connected TRBV19 to TRBJ1-1; TRBD1 is perhaps the D gene, given 5 matching bases. Specimen: peripheral blood, collected 28 days after the second AZD1222 dose. The receptor was isolated from an adult who received the AZD1222 COVID-19 vaccine. In nucleotide form, the sequence is TGTGCCAGTAGTCTCGGCGACAGACTGAACACTGAAGCTTTCTTT. This sequence encodes CASSLGDRLNTEAFF.